This paragraph reports one T cell receptor beta chain. The data were obtained in a study of PD-1 blockade in classical Hodgkin lymphoma. Sequencing was performed with immunoSEQ multiplex PCR; in TCRdb, only in-frame clones are kept and a portion is missing. The sample contains approximately 19,000 clones, roughly 80% of which appear only once. Every patient was affected by relapse after autologous stem cell transplantation, while exposure to brentuximab vedotin was not uniform. The clonotype was recovered from a human donor with classical Hodgkin lymphoma. Sequencing was performed on peripheral blood mononuclear cells (PBMCs), taken before the second cycle of nivolumab.

The CDR3 sequence: CASSEGQGNTEAFF. In DNA, the CDR3 is TGTGCCAGCAGTGAGGGACAGGGGAACACTGAAGCTTTCTTT. This chain links TRBV2 with TRBJ1-1, with 9 bases that match TRBD1. The CDR3 extends over 14 amino acids. Per germline, CDR1 SNHLY and CDR2 FYNNEI. V lost 3 bases, J lost 1 base, and 0 bases stayed unmatched.